The entry below describes one TCR beta chain. Its target is not known. The entry originates in a study of T cells in localized non-small cell lung cancer. Findings and caveats of the study: Of the tissues analyzed, uninvolved adjacent lung showed maximal T cell clonality, greater than tumor. The study detected a median roughly 57 of the top 100 tumor clones in adjacent lung.

Profiling relied on immunoSEQ multiplex PCR, and the TCRdb table lists in-frame clones only, not all of them. The table has under 35,000 clones, roughly 90% seen once. Germline V gives CDR1 SGDLS, CDR2 YYNGEE. V lost 4 bases and J lost 7; bases outside the gene matches: 5. The CDR3 runs 14 residues. The rearrangement uses TRBV9 and TRBJ1-6; 7 bases agree with TRBD1. The sequence was obtained from a female donor of 60 years or more with stage I lung adenocarcinoma. The source was peripheral blood, collected before any cancer treatment. The CDR3 region has the DNA TGTGCCAGCAGCCCCGGGACAGAGAATTCACCCCTCCACTTT. Translating gives CASSPGTENSPLHF. Full variable domain (outside the CDR3, taken from reference TRBV9 and TRBJ1-6): DSGVTQTPKHLITATGQRVTLRCSPRSGDLSVYWYQQSLDQGLQFLIQYYNGEERAKGNILERFSAQQFPDLHSELNLSSLELGDSALYFCASSPGTENSPLHFGNGTRLTVT.